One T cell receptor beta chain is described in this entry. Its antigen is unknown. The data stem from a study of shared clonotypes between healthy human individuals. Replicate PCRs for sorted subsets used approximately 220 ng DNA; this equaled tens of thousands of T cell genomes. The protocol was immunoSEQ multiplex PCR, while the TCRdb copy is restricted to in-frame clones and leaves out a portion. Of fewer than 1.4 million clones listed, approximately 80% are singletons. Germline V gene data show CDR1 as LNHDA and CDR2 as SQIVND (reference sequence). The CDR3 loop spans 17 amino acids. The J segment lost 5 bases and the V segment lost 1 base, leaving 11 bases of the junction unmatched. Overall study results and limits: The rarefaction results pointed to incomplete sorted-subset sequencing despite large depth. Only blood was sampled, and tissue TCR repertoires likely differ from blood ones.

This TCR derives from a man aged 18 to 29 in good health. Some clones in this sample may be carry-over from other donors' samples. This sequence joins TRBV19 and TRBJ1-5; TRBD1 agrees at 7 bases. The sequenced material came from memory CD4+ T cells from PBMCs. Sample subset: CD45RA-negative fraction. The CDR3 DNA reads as TGTGCCAGTAGTATAGTTGGCACCCCCGGGACAGATCAGCCCCAGCATTTT. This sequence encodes CASSIVGTPGTDQPQHF. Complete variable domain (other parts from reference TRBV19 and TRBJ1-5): DGGITQSPKYLFRKEGQNVTLSCEQNLNHDAMYWYRQDPGQGLRLIYYSQIVNDFQKGDIAEGYSVSREKKESFPLTVTSAQKNPTAFYLCASSIVGTPGTDQPQHFGDGTRLSIL.